Sequencing of this TCR beta chain was carried out in a study of blood T cell repertoires in COVID-19. Overall study context: There were acute and convalescent COVID-19 samples, and they came from the United States, Italy and Spain. The analysed material was cDNA or gDNA that came from T cells, B-cell-depleted T cells, or PBMCs.

In the authors' methods: Estimation of nucleated cell counts was performed using reference gene primer amplification. Clones were read by immunoSEQ multiplex PCR, and TCRdb kept only the in-frame ones, dropping some. D and trimming come from the DNA, and the V and J calls and clone size come from that table. The table shows 25,000 to 35,000 clones, with 81% occurring only once. Trimming left V 0 bases short and J 0 bases short, with 7 bases between. CDR1 and CDR2 (germline): SGHRS, YFSETQ. The CDR3 length is 16 residues. The chain carries TRBV5-1 and TRBJ2-6; D is unresolved. The source material was peripheral blood. The origin of this receptor is a woman aged 60-75 years with acute or convalescent COVID-19. Written as DNA, the CDR3 is TGCGCCAGCAGCTTGGTGCAACTCTCTGGGGCCAACGTCCTGACTTTC. This codes for CASSLVQLSGANVLTF.